These 2 T cell receptor beta chains were all obtained from the same sample, sequenced in a study of CD8 T cells in Susac syndrome. An input of about 0.45 to 1 ug of RNA was subjected to reverse transcription using random hexamers. Each CDR3 protein gets one entry after TCRdb re-called the immunoSEQ multiplex PCR reads with MiXCR. The repertoire holds about 300,000 distinct CDR3 sequences, with approximately 85% as singletons. Sequenced input: CD8+ T cells from PBMCs. All receptors derive from a human donor with multiple sclerosis.

This clonotype turned up a few times. The J gene is TRBJ2-1, the V gene TRBV9, with 8 nucleotides matching TRBD2. There are 14 residues in the CDR3. Unmatched junction bases numbered 9, after V lost 4 bases and J lost 9 bases. Germline V gene sequence: CDR1 SGDLS, CDR2 YYNGEE. The CDR3 is CASSTRFSGAEQFF. The CDR3 region has the DNA TGTGCCAGCAGCACTAGGTTTAGCGGGGCTGAGCAGTTCTTC.

This CDR3 is CSARDAGLEYGYTF. The CDR3 nucleotides read TGCAGTGCTAGGGATGCGGGACTCGAGTATGGCTACACCTTC. The chain recombines TRBV20-1 with TRBJ1-2, with a tentative D call TRBD1 (5 bases). The CDR3 is made up of 14 amino acids. CDR1 is DFQATT, CDR2 SNEGSKA, per germline (reference sequence). V dropped 3 bases and J dropped 5 bases, with 16 bases sitting between them.